Following are 2 T cell receptor beta chains from one sample sequenced in a study of cytomegalovirus exposure and HLA in healthy donors. The assay was immunoSEQ multiplex PCR, and TCRdb's table has in-frame clones only and misses some. The sample lists some 72,000 clones; less than 96% were seen once. The sequencing sample was made of PBMCs. These receptors were obtained from a man aged 18 to 30 in good health and CMV-seropositive.

The J gene is TRBJ2-4, the V gene TRBV19, with 10 bases matching TRBD1. Germline V gene sequence: CDR1 LNHDA, CDR2 SQIVND (reference sequence). The V segment lost 8 bases and the J segment 6 bases; nucleotides outside the gene matches: 7. CDR3 length: 14 amino acids. CDR3 protein: CASSDRGRGNIQYF. The CDR3 nucleotides are TGTGCCAGTTCCGACAGGGGGCGAGGAAACATTCAGTACTTC. Using reference TRBV19 and TRBJ2-4 for the parts outside the CDR3, the full variable domain is DGGITQSPKYLFRKEGQNVTLSCEQNLNHDAMYWYRQDPGQGLRLIYYSQIVNDFQKGDIAEGYSVSREKKESFPLTVTSAQKNPTAFYLCASSDRGRGNIQYFGAGTRLSVL.

This CDR3 reads CASRAGTGTSYEQYF. The CDR3 DNA reads as TGTGCCAGCAGGGCCGGGACAGGAACTTCCTACGAGCAGTACTTC. The rearrangement joins TRBV5-5 to TRBJ2-7, with TRBD1 matching over 8 bases. Germline trimming cut 5 bases from V and 1 base from J; bases unmatched to any gene: 8. CDR3 length: 15 residues. Germline V gene sequence: CDR1 SGHKS, CDR2 YYEKEE (reference sequence).